This paragraph reports one T cell receptor (beta chain). Its antigen remains unidentified. V shed 3 bases, J shed 5 bases, and the junction held 5 bases outside the gene matches. CDR1 is GTSNPN, CDR2 SVGIG, per germline (reference sequence). This CDR3 region has 13 residues. This sample was included in a study of response to subunit inactivated influenza vaccine. MiXCR, applied by TCRdb to the RT-PCR reads, yields one record per CDR3 protein. The repertoire holds hundreds of thousands of distinct CDR3 sequences, 15% to 18% seen once, with around a tenth in the top ten. Study-level findings and limits: Authors suggested few new T cells are recruited by each seasonal influenza vaccination.

The chain carries TRBV30 and TRBJ2-7; 9 bases are shared with TRBD1. The sample was PBMCs from blood, taken roughly 12 days after vaccination. The clonotype comes from a man aged 50-59 years who received an inactivated influenza vaccine. The CDR3 is CAWRDRGRNEQYF. The CDR3 nucleotides are TGTGCCTGGAGGGACAGGGGAAGGAACGAGCAGTACTTC.